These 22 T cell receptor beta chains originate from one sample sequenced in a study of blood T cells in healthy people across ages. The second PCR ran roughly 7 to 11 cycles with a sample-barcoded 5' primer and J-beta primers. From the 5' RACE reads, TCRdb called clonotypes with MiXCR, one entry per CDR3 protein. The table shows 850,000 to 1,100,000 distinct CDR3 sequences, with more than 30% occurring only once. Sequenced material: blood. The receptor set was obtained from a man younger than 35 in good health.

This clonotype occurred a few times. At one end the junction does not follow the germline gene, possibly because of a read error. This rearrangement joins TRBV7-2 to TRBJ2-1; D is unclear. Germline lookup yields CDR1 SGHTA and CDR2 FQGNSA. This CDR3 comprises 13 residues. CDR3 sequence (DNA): TGTGCCAGCAGCAGGGTCCGCTACAGTGAGCAGTTCTTC. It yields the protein CASSRVRYSEQFF.

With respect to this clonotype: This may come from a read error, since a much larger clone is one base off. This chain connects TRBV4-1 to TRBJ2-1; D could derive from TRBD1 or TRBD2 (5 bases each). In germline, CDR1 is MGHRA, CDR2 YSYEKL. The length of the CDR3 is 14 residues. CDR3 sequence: CASSGGPTYHEQFF. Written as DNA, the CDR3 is TGCGCCAGCAGCGGGGGACCTACCTACCATGAGCAGTTCTTC.

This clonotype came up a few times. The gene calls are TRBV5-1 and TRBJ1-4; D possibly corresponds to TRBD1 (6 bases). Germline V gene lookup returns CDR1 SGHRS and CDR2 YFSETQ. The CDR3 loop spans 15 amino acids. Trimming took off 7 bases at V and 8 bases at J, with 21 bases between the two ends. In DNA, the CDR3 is TGCGCCAGCGGCCCGAGAGGGGGTGCGGGAGAAAAACTGTTTTTT. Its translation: CASGPRGGAGEKLFF.

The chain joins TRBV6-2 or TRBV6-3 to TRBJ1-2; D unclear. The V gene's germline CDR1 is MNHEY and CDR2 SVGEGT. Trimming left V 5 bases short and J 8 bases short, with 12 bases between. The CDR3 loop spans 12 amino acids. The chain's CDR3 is CASSTDIGGYTF. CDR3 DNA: TGTGCCAGCAGTACAGACATCGGGGGCTACACCTTC.

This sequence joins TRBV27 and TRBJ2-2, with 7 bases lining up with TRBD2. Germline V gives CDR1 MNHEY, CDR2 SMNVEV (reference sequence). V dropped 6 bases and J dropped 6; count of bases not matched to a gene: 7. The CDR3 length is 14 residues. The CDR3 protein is CASSRAREAGELFF. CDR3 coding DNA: TGTGCCAGCAGCCGCGCCCGGGAGGCCGGGGAGCTGTTTTTT.

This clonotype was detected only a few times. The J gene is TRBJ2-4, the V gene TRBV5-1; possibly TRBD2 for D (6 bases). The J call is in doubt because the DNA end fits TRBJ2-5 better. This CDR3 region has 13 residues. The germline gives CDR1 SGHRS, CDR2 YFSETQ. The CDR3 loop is CASSFTGRETQYF. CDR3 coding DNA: TGCGCCAGCAGCTTCACGGGGAGGGAGACCCAGTACTTC.

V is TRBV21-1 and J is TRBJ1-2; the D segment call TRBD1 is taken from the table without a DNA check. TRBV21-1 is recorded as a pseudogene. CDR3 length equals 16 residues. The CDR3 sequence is CASSPGEEAMGCGYTF. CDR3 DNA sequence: TGTGCCAGCAGCCCCGGGGAGGAAGCAATGGGCTGTGGCTACACCTTC.

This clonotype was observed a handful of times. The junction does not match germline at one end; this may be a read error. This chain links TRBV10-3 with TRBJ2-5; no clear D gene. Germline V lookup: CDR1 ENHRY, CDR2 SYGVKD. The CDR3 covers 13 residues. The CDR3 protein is CTISEMMRETQYF. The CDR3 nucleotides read TGTACCATCAGTGAGATGATGAGGGAGACCCAGTACTTC.

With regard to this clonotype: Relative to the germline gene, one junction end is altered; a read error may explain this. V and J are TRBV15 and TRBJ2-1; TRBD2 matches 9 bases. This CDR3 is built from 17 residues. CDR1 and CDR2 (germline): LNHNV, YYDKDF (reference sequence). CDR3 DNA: TGTGCCACCAGCGGAGATAAGTCGCTAGCGGGGTCGGATGAGCAGTTCTTC. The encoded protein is CATSGDKSLAGSDEQFF.

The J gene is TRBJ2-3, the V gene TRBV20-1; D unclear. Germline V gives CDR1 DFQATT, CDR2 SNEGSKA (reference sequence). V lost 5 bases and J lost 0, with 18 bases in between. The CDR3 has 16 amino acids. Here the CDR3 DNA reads TGCAGTGCTGGTGGAGATGGCGGTTCTAGCACAGATACGCAGTATTTT. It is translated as CSAGGDGGSSTDTQYF.

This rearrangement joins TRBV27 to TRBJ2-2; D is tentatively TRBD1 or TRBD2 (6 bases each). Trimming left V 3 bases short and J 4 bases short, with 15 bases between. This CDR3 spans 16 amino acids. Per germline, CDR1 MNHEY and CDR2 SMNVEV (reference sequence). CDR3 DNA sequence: TGTGCCAGCAGTTTCCCGGGGGCGCTTGGCACCGGGGAGCTGTTTTTT. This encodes CASSFPGALGTGELFF.

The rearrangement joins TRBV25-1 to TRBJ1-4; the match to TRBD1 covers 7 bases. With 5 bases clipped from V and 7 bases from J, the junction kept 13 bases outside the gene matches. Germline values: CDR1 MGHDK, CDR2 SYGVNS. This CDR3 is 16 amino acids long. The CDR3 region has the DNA TGTGCCAGCAGTATACCAACAGGGGAGAGAGGTGAAAAACTGTTTTTT. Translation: CASSIPTGERGEKLFF.

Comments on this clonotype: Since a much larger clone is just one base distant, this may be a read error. The CDR3 is CGAKLDSSNYGYTF. CDR3 sequence (DNA): TGCGGTGCTAAACTGGACAGCTCTAACTATGGCTACACCTTC. The rearrangement links TRBV20-1 to TRBJ1-2, with D perhaps TRBD1 (6 bases). CDR3 length: 14 amino acids. Germline V lookup: CDR1 DFQATT, CDR2 SNEGSKA (reference sequence).

As DNA, the CDR3 is TGCGCCAGCAGCTTGGCCCTGGGAGACACCTATGGCTACACCTTC. Residues: CASSLALGDTYGYTF. The V and J genes are TRBV5-1 and TRBJ1-2; no reliable D call. The germline gives CDR1 SGHRS, CDR2 YFSETQ. The CDR3 runs to 15 residues. The V end lost 0 bases, the J end lost 4 bases, and 13 bases lay between the germline ends.

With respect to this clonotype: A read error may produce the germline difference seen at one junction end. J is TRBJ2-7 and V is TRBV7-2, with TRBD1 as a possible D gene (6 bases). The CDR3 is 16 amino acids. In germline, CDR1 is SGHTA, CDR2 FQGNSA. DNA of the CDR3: TGTGTCAGCAGCCTCCGACAGGCGCAGCTAACCTACGAGCAGTACTTC. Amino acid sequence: CVSSLRQAQLTYEQYF. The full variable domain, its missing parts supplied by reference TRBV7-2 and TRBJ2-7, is GAGVSQSPSNKVTEKGKDVELRCDPISGHTALYWYRQSLGQGLEFLIYFQGNSAPDKSGLPSDRFSAERTGGSVSTLTIQRTQQEDSAVYLCVSSLRQAQLTYEQYFGPGTRLTVT.

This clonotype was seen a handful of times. DNA of the CDR3: TGTGCTAGTGGTTTGGTGGGGGAGGGTCTTGGCAATGAGCAGTTCTTC. Translated: CASGLVGEGLGNEQFF. This chain joins TRBV12-5 and TRBJ2-1; 7 nucleotides align to TRBD2. The CDR3 sequence is 16 residues long. The germline gives CDR1 LGHNT, CDR2 FRNRAP. V lost 0 bases, J lost 6 bases, and 8 bases stayed unmatched.

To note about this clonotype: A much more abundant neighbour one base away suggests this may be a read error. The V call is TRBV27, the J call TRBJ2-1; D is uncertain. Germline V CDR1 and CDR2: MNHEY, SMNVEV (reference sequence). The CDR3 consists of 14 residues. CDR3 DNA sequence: TGTGCCAGCAGCACCATGCGCTCCCACAATGAGCAGTTCTTC. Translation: CASSTMRSHNEQFF.

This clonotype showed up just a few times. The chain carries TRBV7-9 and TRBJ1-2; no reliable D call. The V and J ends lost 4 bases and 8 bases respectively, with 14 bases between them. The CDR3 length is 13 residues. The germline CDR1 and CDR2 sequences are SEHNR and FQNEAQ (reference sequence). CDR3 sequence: CASSSSTLDGYTF. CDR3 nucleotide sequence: TGTGCCAGCAGCTCGTCTACACTCGACGGCTACACCTTC.

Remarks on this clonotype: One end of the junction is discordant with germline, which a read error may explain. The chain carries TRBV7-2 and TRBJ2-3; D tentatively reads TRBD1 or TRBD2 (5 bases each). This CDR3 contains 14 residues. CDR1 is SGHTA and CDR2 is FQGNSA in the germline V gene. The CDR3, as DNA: TGTGCCAGCAGCGTTAGCGTGGACACAGGTACGCAGTATTTT. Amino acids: CASSVSVDTGTQYF.

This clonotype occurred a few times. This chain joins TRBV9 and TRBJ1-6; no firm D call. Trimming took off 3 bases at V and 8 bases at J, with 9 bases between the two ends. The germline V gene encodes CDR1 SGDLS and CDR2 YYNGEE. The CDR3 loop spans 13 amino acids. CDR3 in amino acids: CASSEISDSPLHF. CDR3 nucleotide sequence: TGTGCCAGCAGCGAAATCAGCGATTCACCCCTCCACTTT.

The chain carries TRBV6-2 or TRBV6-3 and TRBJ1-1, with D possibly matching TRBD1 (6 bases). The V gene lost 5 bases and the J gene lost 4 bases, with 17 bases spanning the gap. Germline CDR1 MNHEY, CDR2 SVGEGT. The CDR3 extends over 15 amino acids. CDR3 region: CASSPQGRGTTEAFF. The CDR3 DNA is TGTGCCAGCAGTCCCCAGGGCAGGGGCACCACTGAAGCTTTCTTT.

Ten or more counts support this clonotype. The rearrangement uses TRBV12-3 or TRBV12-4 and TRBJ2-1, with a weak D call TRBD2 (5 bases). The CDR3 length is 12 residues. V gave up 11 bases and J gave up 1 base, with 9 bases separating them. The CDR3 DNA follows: TGTGCCGCGGGCAAATCCTACAATGAGCAGTTCTTC. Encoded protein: CAAGKSYNEQFF.